These T cell receptor beta chains were read from a single sample in a study of CD8+ T cells in alopecia areata. Data came from immunoSEQ multiplex PCR; TCRdb stores just in-frame clones and leaves some out. The profile shows 150,000 to 200,000 clones, roughly 60% of them singletons. Sequenced material: CD4+ T cells sorted from blood, taken at week 49, from a patient treated with tofacitinib. These receptors were collected from a human donor with alopecia areata. CDR3s include the opening cysteine and the closing phenylalanine or tryptophan. The D gene is left open where the match is weak. Rows may omit the clone size; those that give it use once, few, many or a size class.

.,TRBD1,TRBJ1-1,TRBV6-5,CASSGQGAPNTEALF,TGTGCCAGCAGCGGACAGGGGGCGCCGAACACTGAAGCTCTCTTT
few,.,TRBJ1-1,TRBV29-1,CSVDRGRGNTEAFF,TGCAGCGTTGATCGGGGGCGCGGGAACACTGAAGCTTTCTTT
.,.,TRBJ1-5,TRBV6-1,CASTPGHLNQPQHF,TGTGCCAGCACCCCCGGACACCTAAATCAGCCCCAGCATTTT
few,TRBD1,TRBJ2-5,TRBV29-1,CSATGQYGVTQYF,TGCAGCGCGACGGGACAGTACGGAGTGACCCAGTACTTC
.,TRBD2,TRBJ2-7,TRBV30,CAWRSTSGVSYEQYF,TGTGCCTGGAGATCGACTAGCGGGGTTTCCTACGAGCAGTACTTC
.,.,TRBJ2-1,TRBV6-5,CASTRDSSYNEQFF,TGTGCCAGCACTCGGGACTCCTCGTACAATGAGCAGTTCTTC
.,.,TRBJ1-2,TRBV5-6,CASSSWDTLHYGYTF,TGTGCCAGCAGCTCCTGGGACACGCTCCACTATGGCTACACCTTC
few,.,TRBJ2-5,TRBV30,CAWSVGGQETQYF,TGTGCCTGGAGTGTAGGAGGGCAAGAGACCCAGTACTTC
.,.,TRBJ1-5,TRBV29-1,CSVAWDGSNQPQHF,TGCAGCGTCGCCTGGGACGGTAGCAATCAGCCCCAGCATTTT
few,.,TRBJ2-3,TRBV5-1,CASSLRGLPTDTQYF,TGCGCCAGCAGCTTGCGGGGGCTCCCCACAGATACGCAGTATTTT
.,TRBD1,TRBJ1-1,TRBV6-5,CASSYLTGPTEAFF,TGTGCCAGCAGTTATCTGACAGGGCCCACTGAAGCTTTCTTT
.,.,TRBJ1-5,TRBV7-2,CASSLEGRADQPQHF,TGTGCCAGCAGCTTAGAGGGAAGGGCGGATCAGCCCCAGCATTTT
few,.,TRBJ2-5,TRBV18,CASSPGETQYF,TGTGCCAGCTCACCTGGAGAGACCCAGTACTTC
.,.,TRBJ1-2,TRBV19,CASSRDLDGYTF,TGTGCCAGTTCCAGGGATCTCGATGGCTACACCTTC
.,.,TRBJ1-1,TRBV4-3,CASSPSGGLNTEAFF,TGCGCCAGCAGCCCATCCGGGGGGCTGAACACTGAAGCTTTCTTT
.,TRBD1,TRBJ2-5,TRBV30,CAWSTGEETQYF,TGTGCCTGGAGTACAGGGGAAGAGACCCAGTACTTC
.,.,TRBJ2-5,TRBV4-3,CASSQDYRREETQYF,TGCGCCAGCAGCCAAGATTACAGAAGAGAAGAGACCCAGTACTTC
.,.,TRBJ1-1,TRBV10-3,CAISEAQGNTEAFF,TGTGCCATCAGTGAGGCACAGGGGAACACTGAAGCTTTCTTT
.,.,TRBJ1-4,TRBV7-9,CASQQGEKLFF,TGTGCCAGTCAGCAGGGTGAAAAACTGTTTTTT
.,TRBD1,TRBJ2-5,TRBV6-5,CASGQGRETQYF,TGTGCCAGTGGACAGGGGAGAGAGACCCAGTACTTC
.,.,TRBJ1-1,TRBV6-5,CASTNEVLGTEAFF,TGTGCCAGCACCAACGAGGTGCTTGGCACTGAAGCTTTCTTT
.,TRBD1,TRBJ2-2,TRBV7-9,CASRQGGGTGELFF,TGTGCCAGCCGACAGGGCGGTGGCACCGGGGAGCTGTTTTTT